A single sample is the source of the 30 T cell receptor beta chains below, sequenced in a study of tissue T cells after allogeneic stem cell transplantation. TCRdb keeps only in-frame clones here, not all; method: immunoSEQ multiplex PCR. This table holds under 5,500 clones, 52% found once. The sample's time point: mouse harvest day 7 after allogeneic transplant. Tail vein injection delivered 10^7 T-cell-depleted bone marrow cells and 10^6 splenic CD5+ T cells. The specimen was lymph node tissue. The receptors originated from a female BALB/c mouse given C57BL/6 T cells with graft-versus-host disease after an allogeneic hematopoietic cell transplant.

This clone is judged medium-sized (0.01 to 0.1%). Mouse gene names and germline throughout. Read data end 1 residue before the CDR3 end; the end is taken from the germline J gene. The chain carries TRBV19 and TRBJ1-3; 7 bases fit TRBD1. Germline V gives CDR1 FNHDT, CDR2 SITEND (reference sequence). The CDR3 sequence is 13 residues long. Trimming at V came to 8 bases and at J to 2 bases, leaving 4 bases not matched to a gene. CDR3: CASGRGAGNTLYF. The DNA read from the CDR3 is TGTGCCAGTGGCAGGGGGGCTGGAAATACGCTCTAT. Together with reference TRBV19 and TRBJ1-3, the CDR3 gives the full variable domain: GGIITQTPKFLIGQEGQKLTLKCQQNFNHDTMYWYRQDSGKGLRLIYYSITENDLQKGDLSEGYDASREKKSSFSLTVTSAQKNEMAVFLCASGRGAGNTLYFGEGSRLIVV.

As for this clone: Gene names are the mouse ones. The read ends 1 residue shy of where the CDR3 ends; the end is completed using the germline J gene. The chain links TRBV5 to TRBJ2-7; TRBD1 aligns across 8 bases. The CDR3 runs 15 residues. The V gene end was trimmed by 0 bases and the J gene end by 6 bases; junction bases not matched to a gene: 7. Per the germline V gene, CDR1 is LGHNA and CDR2 is YNLKQL (reference sequence). Incomplete CDR3 DNA: TGTGCCAGCAGCCAAGAAGGCGGACAGGGAGTTGAACAGTAC. This translates into CASSQEGGQGVEQY. The entire CDR3 sequence reads CASSQEGGQGVEQYF.

As regards this clone: Mouse germline and gene names are used. CDR3 DNA, as far as it was read: TGTGCCAGCAGCTTTGGCTCCGACTACACC. Protein product: CASSFGSDYT. In full, the CDR3 is CASSFGSDYTF. The V gene is TRBV3, the J gene TRBJ1-2; D uncertain. The read comes to an end 1 residue before the CDR3 does, leaving the germline J gene to fill in the end. With 3 bases removed from V and 4 bases from J, the gap between germline ends came to 3 bases. This CDR3 spans 11 amino acids. Germline V gives CDR1 SNHLY, CDR2 FYNGKV (reference sequence).

About this clone: Germline and genes here are mouse. Read sequence stops 1 residue before the CDR3 end, and the germline J gene provides the missing end. The rearrangement joins TRBV3 to TRBJ1-4; 9 nucleotides agree with TRBD1. J was trimmed by 7 bases and V by 1 base; bases with no gene match: 1. This CDR3 spans 14 amino acids. Looked up from germline, CDR1 is SNHLY and CDR2 is FYNGKV (reference sequence). The CDR3 region is CASSLGTGAERLFF. The sequenced part of the CDR3 DNA is TGTGCCAGCAGCTTAGGGACAGGGGCCGAAAGATTATTT.

With regard to this clone: Gene and germline names: mouse. With the read ending 1 residue before the CDR3 end, the germline J gene is used to fill in that end. This chain uses TRBV23 with TRBJ2-1. CDR1 KGHTA and CDR2 FQNQQP come from the germline V gene. The CDR3 contains 12 residues. Partial CDR3 DNA: TGCTCCAGCAGTCAGCCGGGGGCTGAGCAGTTC. Protein: CSSSQPGAEQF. Given in full, the CDR3 is CSSSQPGAEQFF.

This clone was seen a few times. Here the gene names and germline are mouse. The read ends 1 residue early relative to the CDR3; the germline J gene fills the gap. J is TRBJ1-5 and V is TRBV30; TRBD1 might be the D (6 bases). V lost 3 bases to trimming and J lost 7 bases, with 7 bases between them. The length of the CDR3 is 11 residues. CDR1 is SQVVS, CDR2 ANEGSEA, per germline. CDR3 protein: CSSRDSQAPLF. The DNA read from the CDR3 is TGTAGTTCTAGGGACAGTCAGGCTCCGCTT.

This clone is labeled large (0.1 to 1%). The germline and genes are mouse ones. The DNA read from the CDR3 is TGCACCTGCAGTGGGGGGGTTGAACAGTAC. Encoded protein: CTCSGGVEQY. The entire CDR3 sequence reads CTCSGGVEQYF. The chain couples TRBV1 to TRBJ2-7; TRBD2 is a possible D gene (6 bases). Coverage ceases 1 residue before the CDR3 finishes, and the germline J gene fills in the end. In germline, CDR1 is NSQYPW, CDR2 LRSPGD (reference sequence). Trimming pared 4 bases from V and 6 bases from J, leaving 7 bases between. This CDR3 comprises 11 residues.

A note on this clone: Gene names are mouse gene names. The read falls 1 residue short of the CDR3 end, and the missing part is taken from the germline J gene. The V call is TRBV1, the J call TRBJ2-5, with TRBD1 identical over 7 bases. Germline-derived CDR1 and CDR2 are NSQYPW and LRSPGD (reference sequence). CDR3 length: 14 residues. V was clipped by 1 base and J by 3 bases; unmatched bases: 1. The CDR3 DNA, read in part, is TGCACCTGCAGTGCAGGGGGACAGCAAGACACCCAGTAC. The encoded protein is CTCSAGGQQDTQY. The whole CDR3 sequence is CTCSAGGQQDTQYF.

Concerning this clone: Gene names and germline refer to mouse. Coverage ceases 1 residue before the CDR3 finishes, and the germline J gene fills in the end. The chain employs TRBV29 and TRBJ1-6, with 10 positions matching TRBD1. TRBJ1-6 is reported as an ORF; its role is uncertain. Germline CDR1 MSHET, CDR2 SYDVDS. The V and J ends lost 2 bases and 8 bases, in that order; junction bases with no gene match: 6. The CDR3 sequence is 16 residues long. CDR3 bases read: TGTGCTAGCAGTTTAAGGGACAGGGGAGGGGATTCGCCCCTCTAC. Protein product: CASSLRDRGGDSPLY. The whole CDR3 is CASSLRDRGGDSPLYF.

For this clone: Germline and genes here are mouse. Read coverage stops 1 residue before the CDR3 terminus; the germline J gene supplies the remainder. The V gene is TRBV1, the J gene TRBJ2-3; TRBD2 matches at 8 bases. The CDR3 consists of 16 residues. V was clipped by 0 bases and J by 2 bases; unmatched bases: 4. Per the germline V gene, CDR1 is NSQYPW and CDR2 is LRSPGD (reference sequence). CDR3 DNA, as far as it was read: TGCACCTGCAGTGCAGACACTGGGGGAAATGCAGAAACGCTGTAT. Translation: CTCSADTGGNAETLY. The CDR3 in its entirety is CTCSADTGGNAETLYF.

Notes on this clone: Genes here carry mouse names. In the same sample, other DNA sequences code for this CDR3. The CDR3 sequence is CASSPGTTNERLFF. CDR3 DNA, as far as it was read: TGTGCCAGCAGTCCGGGGACAACCAACGAAAGATTATTT. The V and J genes are TRBV26 and TRBJ1-4, with a tentative D call TRBD1 (6 bases). The CDR3 goes on 1 residue after the read ends, and that part is filled in from the germline J gene. The CDR3 is made up of 14 amino acids. CDR1 KGHPV and CDR2 FQNQEV come from the germline V gene (reference sequence). Trimming cost V 4 bases and J 3 bases, with 9 bases left between them.

Comment on this clone: The genes and germline here are from mouse. The CDR3 is cut off 1 residue early in the read; its end comes from the germline J gene. The V gene is TRBV3, the J gene TRBJ1-2, with 8 bases that match TRBD1. Germline loops: CDR1 SNHLY, CDR2 FYNGKV (reference sequence). The CDR3 runs to 15 residues. The junction had 5 bases not matched to a gene; V was cut back by 5 bases and J by 0 bases. Incomplete CDR3 DNA: TGTGCCAGCAGCGCCACAGGGGGAGCAAACTCCGACTACACC. Amino acid sequence: CASSATGGANSDYT. The complete CDR3 sequence is CASSATGGANSDYTF.

With regard to this clone: The genes and germline here are from mouse. The DNA ends 1 residue before the CDR3 does, and the rest of the CDR3 is filled in from the germline J gene. This rearrangement joins TRBV26 to TRBJ2-4; 7 bases match TRBD1. Germline CDR1 KGHPV, CDR2 FQNQEV (reference sequence). The CDR3 runs to 14 residues. With 3 bases clipped from V and 4 bases from J, the junction kept 4 bases outside the gene matches. This CDR3 reads CASSLSGTENTLYF. The part of the CDR3 DNA that was read is TGTGCCAGCAGTCTCTCCGGGACAGAAAACACCTTGTAC.

Regarding this clone: The germline and genes are mouse ones. The read gets to within 1 residue of the CDR3 end, and the germline J gene fills in the rest. V gene TRBV13-2 combines with J gene TRBJ2-7, with TRBD2 matching over 7 bases. The CDR3 runs to 13 residues. Unmatched junction bases numbered 0, after V lost 0 bases and J lost 3 bases. Germline V gene lookup returns CDR1 NNHNN and CDR2 SYGAGS (reference sequence). The CDR3 bases that were read are TGTGCCAGCGGTGATGGGGGGGGCTATGAACAGTAC. Residues: CASGDGGGYEQY. The complete CDR3 protein is CASGDGGGYEQYF.

Notes on this clone: Mouse gene names apply. The read stops 1 residue short of the end of the CDR3; the missing end is completed from the germline J gene. This chain joins TRBV26 and TRBJ2-2; 11 positions match TRBD2. Germline assignment: CDR1 KGHPV and CDR2 FQNQEV (reference sequence). With V trimmed by 4 bases and J by 2 bases, 0 bases remained unmatched. The CDR3 covers 15 residues. CDR3 residues: CASSHWGGNTGQLYF. The DNA read from the CDR3 is TGTGCCAGCAGTCACTGGGGGGGCAACACCGGGCAGCTCTAC.

In regard to this clone: Genes and germline are mouse. The observed sequence ends 1 residue before the CDR3 terminus, with the missing tail filled in from the germline J gene. V usage is TRBV3 and J usage is TRBJ2-5; D assignment may be TRBD1 or TRBD2 (6 bases each). The V end was cut by 1 base, the J end by 6 bases, with 11 bases between. This CDR3 has 14 residues. Germline V gene sequence: CDR1 SNHLY, CDR2 FYNGKV (reference sequence). CDR3 loop: CASSLGGRGDTQYF. Incomplete CDR3 DNA: TGTGCCAGCAGCTTAGGGGGGCGCGGGGACACCCAGTAC.

In the case of this clone: Germline and genes: mouse. The observed sequence ends 1 residue before the CDR3 terminus, with the missing tail filled in from the germline J gene. J is TRBJ1-1 and V is TRBV13-3; 8 bases are a match to TRBD1. CDR3 size: 14 residues. Trimming cost V 3 bases and J 4 bases; bases outside gene matches: 5. Germline V gene data show CDR1 as NNHDY and CDR2 as SYVADS. The CDR3 DNA, read in part, is TGTGCCAGCAGTGTGGGCAGGGGGCGCACAGAAGTCTTC. Encoded protein: CASSVGRGRTEVF. The complete CDR3 protein is CASSVGRGRTEVFF.

The table lists this clone with a few counts. Gene names are the mouse ones. Coverage ceases 1 residue before the CDR3 finishes, and the germline J gene fills in the end. The chain joins TRBV13-1 to TRBJ2-7, with 11 bases identical to TRBD2. The length of the CDR3 is 14 residues. The V and J ends lost 2 bases and 6 bases, in that order; junction bases with no gene match: 4. The germline gives CDR1 NSHNY, CDR2 SYGAGN. Partial CDR3 DNA: TGTGCCAGCAGTGACACTGGGGGGGCGCTTGAACAGTAC. This sequence encodes CASSDTGGALEQY. The full CDR3 protein is CASSDTGGALEQYF.

In the case of this clone: Germline and genes: mouse. Read coverage stops 1 residue before the CDR3 terminus; the germline J gene supplies the remainder. V and J are TRBV2 and TRBJ2-4; TRBD1 matches 10 bases. The CDR3 is made up of 15 amino acids. The junction had 4 bases not matched to a gene; V was cut back by 0 bases and J by 7 bases. Germline-derived CDR1 and CDR2 are LGHNA and YSYQKL. The CDR3 loop reads CASSQDRTGGDTLYF. The part of the CDR3 DNA that was read is TGTGCCAGCAGCCAAGACCGGACAGGGGGGGACACCTTGTAC. Variable domain in full (rest from reference TRBV2 and TRBJ2-4): DPKIIQKPKYLVAVTGSEKILICEQYLGHNAMYWYRQSAKKPLEFMFSYSYQKLMDNQTASSRFQPQSSKKNHLDLQITALKPDDSATYFCASSQDRTGGDTLYFGAGTRLSVL.

As for this clone: Each gene name is a mouse one. Sequencing ends 1 residue short of the CDR3 end; the germline J gene provides the rest. The chain joins TRBV20 to TRBJ2-7, with a tentative D call TRBD2 (6 bases). Germline CDR1 reads GFQATS; CDR2 reads STVNSAI. Trimming shortened V by 1 base and J by 6 bases, and 10 bases separated the two germline ends. This CDR3 region has 12 residues. CDR3 DNA (partial): TGTGGTGCTAGGGGCGGACTGAGTGAACAGTAC. Amino acids: CGARGGLSEQY. The whole CDR3 is CGARGGLSEQYF.

There are a few counts of this clone. Gene names follow the mouse nomenclature. The DNA ends 1 residue before the CDR3 does, and the rest of the CDR3 is filled in from the germline J gene. This sequence joins TRBV26 and TRBJ2-7, with no clear D. V was cut by 4 bases and J by 4 bases, with 8 bases left in between. From germline, CDR1 is KGHPV and CDR2 FQNQEV (reference sequence). The CDR3 contains 12 residues. The sequenced part of the CDR3 DNA is TGTGCCAGCAGTCCGACGGGTTATGAACAGTAC. Amino acids: CASSPTGYEQY. The whole CDR3 protein reads CASSPTGYEQYF.

As to this clone: The gene names here belong to mouse. The DNA ends 1 residue before the CDR3 does, and the rest of the CDR3 is filled in from the germline J gene. The rearrangement joins TRBV13-3 to TRBJ2-5; 7 bases are a match to TRBD1. The CDR3 covers 13 residues. In germline, CDR1 is NNHDY, CDR2 SYVADS. Trimming cost V 0 bases and J 5 bases; bases outside gene matches: 0. Here the CDR3 reads CASSDGDRDTQYF. The covered CDR3 bases are TGTGCCAGCAGTGATGGGGACAGAGACACCCAGTAC.

By sample share, this clone is medium-sized. The germline and genes are mouse ones. From the germline J gene comes the end of the CDR3, since the read stops 1 residue before it. The rearrangement joins TRBV12-2 to TRBJ1-1, with D uncertain. V was pared by 4 bases and J by 0 bases, with 8 bases between. Germline V gene sequence: CDR1 SGHLS, CDR2 HYDKME. CDR3 length equals 13 residues. The part of the CDR3 DNA that was read is TGTGCCAGCTCCAGTCAGTCAAACACAGAAGTCTTC. This gives the protein CASSSQSNTEVF. In full, the CDR3 is CASSSQSNTEVFF.

Regarding this clone: The genes and germline here are from mouse. This CDR3 reads CASSQGGGYAEQFF. CDR3 bases read: TGTGCTAGCAGTCAGGGGGGGGGCTATGCTGAGCAGTTC. The chain carries TRBV21 and TRBJ2-1; 7 bases align to TRBD2. The observed sequence ends 1 residue before the CDR3 terminus, with the missing tail filled in from the germline J gene. TRBV21 belongs to the ORF category, with a function that is uncertain. The CDR3 sequence is 14 residues long. The V gene end was trimmed by 3 bases and the J gene end by 3 bases; junction bases not matched to a gene: 2.

This clone is judged medium-sized (0.01 to 0.1%). Gene names denote mouse genes. The read terminates 1 residue before the CDR3 end, so the remaining end is supplied by the germline J gene. The chain has TRBV13-2 and TRBJ2-1; 10 bases align to TRBD2. The CDR3 is made up of 16 amino acids. CDR1 and CDR2 from the germline V gene are NNHNN and SYGAGS (reference sequence). The J segment lost 1 base and the V segment lost 2 bases, leaving 3 bases of the junction unmatched. Partial CDR3 DNA: TGTGCCAGCGGTGACCCTGGGGGGGCGAACTATGCTGAGCAGTTC. Translation: CASGDPGGANYAEQF. The whole CDR3 region reads CASGDPGGANYAEQFF.

This clone is categorized as medium-sized. Gene names are the mouse ones. The read terminates 1 residue before the CDR3 end, so the remaining end is supplied by the germline J gene. The chain employs TRBV1 and TRBJ2-1; possibly TRBD1 or TRBD2 for D (6 bases each). The CDR3 totals 14 residues. Per germline, CDR1 NSQYPW and CDR2 LRSPGD (reference sequence). The V gene lost 0 bases and the J gene lost 7 bases, with 10 bases spanning the gap. CDR3 DNA, as far as it was read: TGCACCTGCAGTGCAGACGGGGGCGGGGCTGAGCAGTTC. This gives the protein CTCSADGGGAEQF. The CDR3 as a whole reads CTCSADGGGAEQFF.

By sample share, this clone is large (0.1 to 1%). Mouse gene names and germline throughout. The read falls 1 residue short of the CDR3 end, and the missing part is taken from the germline J gene. The chain is built from TRBV12-1 and TRBJ2-7, with TRBD2 identical over 11 bases. Per germline, CDR1 SGHSN and CDR2 HYEKVE. The CDR3 sequence is 14 residues long. After removal of 4 bases from V and 6 bases from J, the junction contained 7 bases not matched to a gene. CDR3 bases read: TGTGCCAGCTCCCTAACTGGGGGGGCGCTTGAACAGTAC. It codes for CASSLTGGALEQY. The complete CDR3 sequence is CASSLTGGALEQYF.

With regard to this clone: Gene names are mouse gene names. The read is 1 residue too short to cover the CDR3 end, so that end is filled in from the germline J gene. This chain joins TRBV3 and TRBJ2-1, with 7 bases identical to TRBD2. Germline V gene lookup returns CDR1 SNHLY and CDR2 FYNGKV (reference sequence). The CDR3 totals 13 residues. Trimming cost V 6 bases and J 3 bases; bases outside gene matches: 2. Here the CDR3 reads CASSSGGYAEQFF. Incomplete CDR3 DNA: TGTGCCAGCAGTTCTGGGGGCTATGCTGAGCAGTTC.

A note on this clone: Here the gene names and germline are mouse. Read coverage stops 1 residue before the CDR3 terminus; the germline J gene supplies the remainder. The gene calls are TRBV12-1 and TRBJ2-1, with D perhaps matching TRBD1 or TRBD2 (5 bases each). Between the trimmed V and J ends, which lost 1 base and 2 bases, there was a span of 5 bases. The germline CDR1 and CDR2 sequences are SGHSN and HYEKVE. This CDR3 region has 13 residues. The sequenced part of the CDR3 DNA is TGTGCCAGCTCTCTGGGGGACTATGCTGAGCAGTTC. Its translation is CASSLGDYAEQF. The full-length CDR3 reads as CASSLGDYAEQFF.

In regard to this clone: Gene labels here are mouse ones. This CDR3 reads CASSQGQDQDTQYF. Partial CDR3 DNA: TGTGCCAGCAGCCAGGGACAGGACCAAGACACCCAGTAC. V gene TRBV26 combines with J gene TRBJ2-5; TRBD1 agrees at 8 bases. The read gets to within 1 residue of the CDR3 end, and the germline J gene fills in the rest. Trimming took 6 bases from V and 1 from J; bases not matched to a gene: 3. The CDR3 runs to 14 residues. CDR1 and CDR2 from the germline V gene are KGHPV and FQNQEV (reference sequence).